This T cell receptor (beta chain) was obtained from a study of human CD8 memory T cell subsets. Study results and limitations: In stem-like memory T cells, Chao1 estimates suggested more diversity than in precursor exhausted T cells. Similarly high diversity was seen in stem-like memory and precursor exhausted T cells, but not in effector memory cells.

Regarding this clonotype: Its cognate antigen is unknown.

Magnetic separation of the negative type served to enrich total CD8+ T cells. Duplicate vials of some 140,000 sorted CD8+ T cells per subset supplied the RNA. In germline, CDR1 is SGHTA, CDR2 FQGNSA. The CDR3 length is 13 residues. By UMI-labeled 5' RACE, the TCR beta libraries were made. TCRdb re-called the 5' RACE reads; one entry per CDR3 protein, DNA not given. In total, the table holds 5,500 to 7,000 distinct CDR3 sequences. The sequenced sample consisted of CD8+ effector memory T cells (TEM) sorted from PBMCs. Described subset: effector memory CD8 T cells, CCR7- CD45RO+ CD95+. V is TRBV7-2 and J is TRBJ2-7; TCRdb picks TRBD2, but there is no DNA to check that call. The sequence was collected from a human donor in good health. CDR3 residues: CASSSPGLYEQYF.